This paragraph reports one T cell receptor beta chain. CDR3 length equals 15 residues. The germline V gene encodes CDR1 DFQATT and CDR2 SNEGSKA (reference sequence). V gave up 3 bases and J gave up 5 bases; unmatched junction bases: 9. This sample is part of a study of blood T cell repertoires in COVID-19. TCRdb's table, derived via immunoSEQ multiplex PCR, lists solely in-frame clones and lacks some. The sample yields 150,000 to 200,000 clones, roughly 76% seen once. The sequence derives from a woman aged 45-59 years with active or convalescent COVID-19. Sample: peripheral blood. The chain combines TRBV20-1 with TRBJ1-3, with 8 bases lining up with TRBD1. The CDR3 spells CSASSDRGRRNTIYF. CDR3 bases: TGCAGTGCTAGTAGCGACAGGGGACGTAGAAACACCATATATTTT.